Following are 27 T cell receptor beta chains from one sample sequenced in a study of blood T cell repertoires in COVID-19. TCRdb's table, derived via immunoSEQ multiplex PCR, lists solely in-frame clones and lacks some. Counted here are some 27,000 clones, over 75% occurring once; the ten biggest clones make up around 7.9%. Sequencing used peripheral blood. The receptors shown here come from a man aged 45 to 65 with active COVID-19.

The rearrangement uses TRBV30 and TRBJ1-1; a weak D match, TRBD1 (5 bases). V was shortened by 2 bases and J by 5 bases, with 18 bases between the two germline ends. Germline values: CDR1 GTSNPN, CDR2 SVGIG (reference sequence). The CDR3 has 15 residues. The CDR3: CAWSSSSAQGTEAFF. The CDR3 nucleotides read TGTGCCTGGAGTTCTTCCTCGGCTCAGGGAACTGAAGCTTTCTTT. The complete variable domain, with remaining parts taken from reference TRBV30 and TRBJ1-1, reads SQTIHQWPATLVQPVGSPLSLECTVEGTSNPNLYWYRQAAGRGLQLLFYSVGIGQISSEVPQNLSASRPQDRQFILSSKKLLLSDSGFYLCAWSSSSAQGTEAFFGQGTRLTVV.

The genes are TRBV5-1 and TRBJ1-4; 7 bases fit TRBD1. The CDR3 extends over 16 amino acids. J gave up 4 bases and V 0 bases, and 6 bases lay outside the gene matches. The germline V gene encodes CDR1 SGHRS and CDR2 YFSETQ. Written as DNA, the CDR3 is TGCGCCAGCAGCTTGGGACTGGGACAGATTAATGAAAAACTGTTTTTT. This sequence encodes CASSLGLGQINEKLFF.

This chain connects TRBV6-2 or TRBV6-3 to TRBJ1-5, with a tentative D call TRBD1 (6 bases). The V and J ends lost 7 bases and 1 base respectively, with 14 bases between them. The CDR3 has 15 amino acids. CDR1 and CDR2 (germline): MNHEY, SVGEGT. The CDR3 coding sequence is TGTGCCAGCATCCCCCGTAGGGGGAGCAATCAGCCCCAGCATTTT. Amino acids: CASIPRRGSNQPQHF.

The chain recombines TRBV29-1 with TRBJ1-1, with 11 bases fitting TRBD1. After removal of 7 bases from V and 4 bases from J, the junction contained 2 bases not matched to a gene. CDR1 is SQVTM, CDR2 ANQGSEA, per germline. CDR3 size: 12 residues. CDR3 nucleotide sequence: TGCAGCGCTGGACAGGGGGCCACTGAAGCTTTCTTT. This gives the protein CSAGQGATEAFF.

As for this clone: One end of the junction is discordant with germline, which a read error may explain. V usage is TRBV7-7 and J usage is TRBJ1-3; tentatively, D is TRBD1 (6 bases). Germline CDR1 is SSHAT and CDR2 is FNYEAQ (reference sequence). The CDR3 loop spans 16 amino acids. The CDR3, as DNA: TGTGCTAGCAGCTTAGTTTTCAGGGGCATAGGGAACACCATATATTTT. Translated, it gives CASSLVFRGIGNTIYF.

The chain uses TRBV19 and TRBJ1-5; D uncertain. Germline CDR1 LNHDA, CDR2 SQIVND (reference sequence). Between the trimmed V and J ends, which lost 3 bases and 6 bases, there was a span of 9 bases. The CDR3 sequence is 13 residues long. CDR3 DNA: TGTGCCAGTAGTATGGCCCAGATTCAGCCCCAGCATTTT. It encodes CASSMAQIQPQHF.

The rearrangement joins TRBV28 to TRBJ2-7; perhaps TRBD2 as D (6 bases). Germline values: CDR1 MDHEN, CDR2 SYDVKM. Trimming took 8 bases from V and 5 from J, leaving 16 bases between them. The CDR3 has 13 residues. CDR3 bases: TGTGCCAGCCTCGGGACTGCCCGCGACGAGCAGTACTTC. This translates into CASLGTARDEQYF.

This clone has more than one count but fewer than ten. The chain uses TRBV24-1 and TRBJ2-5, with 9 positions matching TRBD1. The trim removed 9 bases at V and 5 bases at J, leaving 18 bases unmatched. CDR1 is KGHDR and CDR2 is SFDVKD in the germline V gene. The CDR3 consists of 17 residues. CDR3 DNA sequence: TGTGCCACCGGTTTACCCCCACAGGGGGCGAAAGGCGAGACCCAGTACTTC. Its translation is CATGLPPQGAKGETQYF.

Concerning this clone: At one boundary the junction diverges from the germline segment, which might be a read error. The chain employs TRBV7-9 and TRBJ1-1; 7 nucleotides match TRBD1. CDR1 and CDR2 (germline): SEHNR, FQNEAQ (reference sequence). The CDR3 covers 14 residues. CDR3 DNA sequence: TGTGCCAGCAGCTTCAACCCCTCGGGGTGGCGGGACAGATTT. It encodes CASSFNPSGWRDRF.

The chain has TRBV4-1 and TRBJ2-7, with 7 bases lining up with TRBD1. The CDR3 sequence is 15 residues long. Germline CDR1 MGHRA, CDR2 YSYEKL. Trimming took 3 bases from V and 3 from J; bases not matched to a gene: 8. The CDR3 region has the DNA TGCGCCAGCAGCCATTCGCGGACAGGCGACTACGAGCAGTACTTC. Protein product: CASSHSRTGDYEQYF.

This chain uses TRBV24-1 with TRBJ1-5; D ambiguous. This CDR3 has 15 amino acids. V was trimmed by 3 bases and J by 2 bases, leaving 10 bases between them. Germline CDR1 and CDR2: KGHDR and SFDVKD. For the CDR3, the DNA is TGTGCCACCAGTGATCCCCGGGTTGGCAATCAGCCCCAGCATTTT. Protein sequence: CATSDPRVGNQPQHF.

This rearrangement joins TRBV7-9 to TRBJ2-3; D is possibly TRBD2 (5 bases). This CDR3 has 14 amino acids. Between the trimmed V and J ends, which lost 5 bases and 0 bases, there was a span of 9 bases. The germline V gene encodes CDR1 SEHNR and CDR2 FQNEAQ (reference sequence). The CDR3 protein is CASSRTGSTDTQYF. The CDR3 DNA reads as TGTGCCAGCAGCCGGACGGGGAGCACAGATACGCAGTATTTT. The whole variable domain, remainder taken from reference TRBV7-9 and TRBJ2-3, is DTGVSQNPRHKITKRGQNVTFRCDPISEHNRLYWYRQTLGQGPEFLTYFQNEAQLEKSRLLSDRFSAERPKGSFSTLEIQRTEQGDSAMYLCASSRTGSTDTQYFGPGTRLTVL.

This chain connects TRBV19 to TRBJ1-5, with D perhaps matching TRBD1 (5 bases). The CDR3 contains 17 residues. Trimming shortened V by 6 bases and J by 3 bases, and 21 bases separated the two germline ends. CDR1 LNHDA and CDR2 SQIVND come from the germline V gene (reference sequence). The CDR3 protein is CASRTTGGAGNNQPQHF. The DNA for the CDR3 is TGTGCCAGTAGGACCACCGGGGGAGCGGGGAACAATCAGCCCCAGCATTTT.

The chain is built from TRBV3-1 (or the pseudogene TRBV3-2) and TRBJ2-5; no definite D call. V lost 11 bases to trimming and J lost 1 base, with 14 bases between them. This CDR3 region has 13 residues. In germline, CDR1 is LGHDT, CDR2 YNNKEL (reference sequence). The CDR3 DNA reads TGTGCCTCAGCTGTCGGGTTCCAAGAGACCCAGTACTTC. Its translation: CASAVGFQETQYF.

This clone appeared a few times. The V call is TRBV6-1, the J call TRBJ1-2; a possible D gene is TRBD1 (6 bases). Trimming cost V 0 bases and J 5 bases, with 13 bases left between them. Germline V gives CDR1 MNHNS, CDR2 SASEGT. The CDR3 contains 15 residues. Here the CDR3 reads CASSEATTGQYGYTF. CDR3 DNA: TGTGCCAGCAGTGAAGCGACAACCGGACAGTATGGCTACACCTTC.

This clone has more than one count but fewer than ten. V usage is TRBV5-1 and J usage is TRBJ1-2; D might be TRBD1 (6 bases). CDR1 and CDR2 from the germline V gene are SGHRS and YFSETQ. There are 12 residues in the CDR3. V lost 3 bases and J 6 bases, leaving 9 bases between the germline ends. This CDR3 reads CASSSNRDGYTF. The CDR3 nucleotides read TGCGCCAGCAGCTCAAACAGGGATGGCTACACCTTC.

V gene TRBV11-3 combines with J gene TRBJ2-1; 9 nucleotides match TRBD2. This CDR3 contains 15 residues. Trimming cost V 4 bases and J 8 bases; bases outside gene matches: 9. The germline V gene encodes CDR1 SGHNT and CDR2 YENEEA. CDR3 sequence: CASSSSGRSRHEQFF. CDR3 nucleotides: TGTGCCAGCAGCTCCAGCGGGAGGTCCCGCCATGAGCAGTTCTTC.

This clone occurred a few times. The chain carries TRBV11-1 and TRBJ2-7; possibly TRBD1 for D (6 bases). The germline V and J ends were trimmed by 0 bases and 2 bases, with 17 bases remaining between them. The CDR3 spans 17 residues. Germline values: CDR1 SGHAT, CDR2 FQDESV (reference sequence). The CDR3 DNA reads TGTGCCAGCAGCTTAGCGGGGGCGACGACTGGAGCCTACGAGCAGTACTTC. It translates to CASSLAGATTGAYEQYF.

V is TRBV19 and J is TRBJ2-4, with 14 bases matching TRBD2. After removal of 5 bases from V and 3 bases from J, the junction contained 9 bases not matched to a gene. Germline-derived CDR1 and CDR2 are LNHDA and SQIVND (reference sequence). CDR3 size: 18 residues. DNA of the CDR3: TGTGCCAGTAGTCGACTAGCGGGGGGGCTAGGTGACAAAAACATTCAGTACTTC. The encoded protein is CASSRLAGGLGDKNIQYF.

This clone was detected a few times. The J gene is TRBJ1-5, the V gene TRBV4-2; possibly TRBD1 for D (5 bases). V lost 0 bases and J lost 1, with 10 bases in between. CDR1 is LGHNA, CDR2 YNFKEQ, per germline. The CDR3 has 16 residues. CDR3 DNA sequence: TGTGCCAGCAGCCAAGAGGGAAGGGGCAGCAATCAGCCCCAGCATTTT. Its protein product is CASSQEGRGSNQPQHF.

CDR3 loop: CASSYSAGAGQYV. The CDR3 region has the DNA TGTGCCAGCAGTTACTCTGCGGGAGCAGGGCAGTACGTC. This chain uses TRBV6-5 with TRBJ2-7; 7 positions match TRBD2. The CDR3 consists of 13 residues. Looked up from germline, CDR1 is MNHEY and CDR2 is SVGAGI. V shed 0 bases, J shed 9 bases, and the junction held 5 bases outside the gene matches.

This chain's CDR3 is CATSREAGGFYNEQFF. CDR3 sequence (DNA): TGTGCCACCAGCAGAGAGGCGGGAGGGTTCTACAATGAGCAGTTCTTC. V gene TRBV15 combines with J gene TRBJ2-1; 9 bases map to TRBD2. With 0 bases clipped from V and 3 bases from J, the junction kept 3 bases outside the gene matches. This CDR3 region has 16 residues. CDR1 and CDR2 from the germline V gene are LNHNV and YYDKDF (reference sequence).

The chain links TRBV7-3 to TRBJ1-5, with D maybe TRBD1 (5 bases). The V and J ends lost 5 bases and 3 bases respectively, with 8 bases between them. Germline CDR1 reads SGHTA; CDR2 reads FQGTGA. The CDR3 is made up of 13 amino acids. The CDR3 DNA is TGTGCCAGCAGCCCAGGGATCAATCAGCCCCAGCATTTT. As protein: CASSPGINQPQHF.

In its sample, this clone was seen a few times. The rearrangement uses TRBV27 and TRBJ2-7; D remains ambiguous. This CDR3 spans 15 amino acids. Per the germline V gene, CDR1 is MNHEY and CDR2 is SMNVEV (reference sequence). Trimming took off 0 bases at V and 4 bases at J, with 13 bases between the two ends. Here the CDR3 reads CASSLSLLTGYEQYF. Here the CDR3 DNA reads TGTGCCAGCAGTTTATCATTACTTACGGGTTACGAGCAGTACTTC.

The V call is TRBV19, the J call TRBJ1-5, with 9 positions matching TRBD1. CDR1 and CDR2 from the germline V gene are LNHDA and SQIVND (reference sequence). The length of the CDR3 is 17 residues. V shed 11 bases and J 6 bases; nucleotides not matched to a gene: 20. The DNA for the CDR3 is TGTGCCGCGAAGAAAGGAACGGGACAGGGAGACGGTCAGCCCCAGCATTTT. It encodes CAAKKGTGQGDGQPQHF.

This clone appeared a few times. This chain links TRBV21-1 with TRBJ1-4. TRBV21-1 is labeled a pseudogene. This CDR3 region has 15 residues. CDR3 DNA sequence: TGTGCCAGCAGCAAACGGAGCGGAGGTAATGAAAAACTGTTTTTT. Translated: CASSKRSGGNEKLFF.

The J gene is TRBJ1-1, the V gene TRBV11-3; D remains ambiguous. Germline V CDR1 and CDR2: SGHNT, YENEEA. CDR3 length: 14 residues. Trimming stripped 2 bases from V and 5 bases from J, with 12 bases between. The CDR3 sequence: CASSLSGAGTEAFF. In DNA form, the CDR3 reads TGTGCCAGCAGCTTAAGCGGTGCCGGGACTGAAGCTTTCTTT.